Each of the 25 T cell receptor beta chains below was sequenced from the same sample in a study of molecular identifiers for immune sequencing clone quantification. TCRdb independently ran MiXCR on the PCR reads; one entry per CDR3 protein. The sample lists 88,000 or so distinct CDR3 sequences, 21% occurring once. The sequencing sample was made of naive CD8+ T cells from blood, with Jurkat cell RNA spiked in. Subset: FACS-sorted CD8+CD4-CCR7+CD45RA+ naive T cells. Source of these receptors: a human donor in good health. Some libraries in this study had Jurkat cell RNA spiked in.

The V gene is TRBV30, the J gene TRBJ2-2; either TRBD1 or TRBD2 may supply D (5 bases each). Germline loops: CDR1 GTSNPN, CDR2 SVGIG (reference sequence). The CDR3 consists of 15 residues. V was shortened by 2 bases and J by 0 bases, with 10 bases between the two germline ends. The CDR3 region is CAWSLGPANTGELFF. In DNA, the CDR3 is TGTGCCTGGAGTCTGGGACCCGCGAACACCGGGGAGCTGTTTTTT.

In this sample, this clonotype turned up many times. The rearrangement links TRBV4-1 to TRBJ2-5; TRBD2 matches at 11 bases. J was trimmed by 5 bases and V by 6 bases; bases with no gene match: 8. The CDR3 contains 15 residues. Germline V CDR1 and CDR2: MGHRA, YSYEKL. As DNA, the CDR3 is TGCGCCAGCAGATCGATAGCGGGGGGGCAGGAGACCCAGTACTTC. Its translation is CASRSIAGGQETQYF.

As for this clonotype: A much larger clone sits a single nucleotide away, making a read error possible. CDR3 sequence reads: CASSQVLSEELFF. The CDR3 DNA follows: TGTGCCAGCAGCCAAGTGTTGAGCGAGGAGCTGTTTTTT. The chain employs TRBV3-1 and TRBJ2-2; D uncertain. The ends were cut back, 1 base at V and 10 bases at J, with 10 bases in the middle. The CDR3 loop spans 13 amino acids. Germline V lookup: CDR1 LGHDT, CDR2 YNNKEL (reference sequence).

This clonotype came up many times. The CDR3 here is CASSPGVRVNTEAFF. CDR3 sequence (DNA): TGTGCCAGCAGTCCAGGGGTCCGGGTGAACACTGAAGCTTTCTTT. The rearrangement joins TRBV7-9 to TRBJ1-1, with a possible D match to TRBD1 (6 bases). V was shortened by 6 bases and J by 0 bases, with 14 bases between the two germline ends. The CDR3 runs to 15 residues. CDR1 and CDR2 from the germline V gene are SEHNR and FQNEAQ (reference sequence).

This clonotype was observed a few times. The chain uses TRBV6-1 and TRBJ2-5, with D perhaps being TRBD1 or TRBD2 (5 bases each). The CDR3 sequence is 18 residues long. Trimming took 2 bases from V and 1 from J, leaving 20 bases between them. Germline loops: CDR1 MNHNS, CDR2 SASEGT. CDR3 protein: CASSESFSGAEIQETQYF. CDR3 bases: TGTGCCAGCAGTGAAAGCTTTTCCGGGGCGGAAATCCAAGAGACCCAGTACTTC.

As to this clonotype: A much larger clone lies a single base off, so this may be a read error. This chain links TRBV6-6 with TRBJ2-5, with D possibly being TRBD1 (7 bases). This CDR3 spans 13 amino acids. In germline, CDR1 is MNHNY, CDR2 SVGAGI (reference sequence). CDR3 sequence (DNA): TGTGCCCGCAGCCAGGGGGGACAAGAGACCCAGTACTTC. Amino acid sequence: CARSQGGQETQYF.

A few counts support this clonotype. This may come from a read error, since a much larger clone is one base off. The DNA of the CDR3 is TGCAGCCCCCCTCCTCAGACTAACGGGAACACAGATACGCAGTATTTT. Its translation: CSPPPQTNGNTDTQYF. This chain joins TRBV20-1 and TRBJ2-3; D is perhaps TRBD2 (5 bases). Germline V gene data show CDR1 as DFQATT and CDR2 as SNEGSKA (reference sequence). The length of the CDR3 is 16 residues.

This clonotype occurred many times. The V call is TRBV5-1, the J call TRBJ2-5; 10 nucleotides align to TRBD2. V gave up 0 bases and J gave up 4 bases; unmatched junction bases: 9. CDR3 size: 17 residues. Germline CDR1 SGHRS, CDR2 YFSETQ. CDR3: CASSLEGLAGDRETQYF. Written as DNA, the CDR3 is TGCGCCAGCAGCTTGGAGGGGCTAGCGGGAGATCGAGAGACCCAGTACTTC.

This clonotype was observed a handful of times. V usage is TRBV6-2 or TRBV6-3 and J usage is TRBJ2-5, with D perhaps given as TRBD1 or TRBD2 (7 bases each). With 6 bases removed from V and 0 bases from J, the gap between germline ends came to 20 bases. Germline V gene sequence: CDR1 MNHEY, CDR2 SVGEGT. The CDR3 spans 17 residues. CDR3 nucleotide sequence: TGTGCCAGCAGGGGGGGGGACAGAGACCTCTACCAAGAGACCCAGTACTTC. It yields the protein CASRGGDRDLYQETQYF.

This clonotype was seen only a few times. In DNA form, the CDR3 reads TGTGCCAGCAGAGGACCTAGCACAGATACGCAGTATTTT. Protein product: CASRGPSTDTQYF. The V gene is TRBV12-3 or TRBV12-4, the J gene TRBJ2-3, with D hard to call. The CDR3 is 13 residues long. V was clipped by 6 bases and J by 0 bases, with 7 bases between them.

As regards this clonotype: A much larger clone differs from this one at a single base, so this may be a read error. The final CDR3 position lacks the conserved phenylalanine or tryptophan, pointing to a likely read error. J is TRBJ2-1 and V is TRBV9; D is undetermined. This CDR3 region has 17 residues. Germline CDR1 and CDR2: SGDLS and YYNGEE. The V end was cut by 0 bases, the J end by 0 bases, with 13 bases between. The CDR3 bases are TGTGCCAGCAGCGTAGAGTCCCGGGCCAGCTCCTACAATGAGCAGTTCCTC. It translates to CASSVESRASSYNEQFL.

This clonotype was counted ten times or more. CDR3 sequence: CSVAGQVAWGEKLFF. The CDR3 coding sequence is TGCAGCGTTGCGGGACAGGTCGCATGGGGTGAAAAACTGTTTTTT. This chain links TRBV29-1 with TRBJ1-4; TRBD1 agrees at 8 bases. This CDR3 spans 15 amino acids. Germline V gene sequence: CDR1 SQVTM, CDR2 ANQGSEA. Trimming cost V 4 bases and J 7 bases; bases outside gene matches: 11.

Concerning this clonotype itself: A much larger clone lies a single base off, so this may be a read error. The CDR3 DNA reads as TGTGCCAGCAGTTATGAGTCCTATAGCTACACCTTC. Translating it yields CASSYESYSYTF. This sequence joins TRBV6-2 or TRBV6-3 and TRBJ1-2, with D unclear. The germline CDR1 and CDR2 sequences are MNHEY and SVGEGT. The CDR3 loop spans 12 amino acids.

This clonotype was picked up many times. This rearrangement joins TRBV5-4 to TRBJ2-7, with TRBD2 matching 8 bases. Germline-derived CDR1 and CDR2 are SGHNT and YYREEE (reference sequence). The junction had 5 bases not matched to a gene; V was cut back by 5 bases and J by 1 base. This CDR3 has 14 residues. The CDR3 loop reads CASSTGGRSYEQYF. As DNA, the CDR3 is TGTGCCAGCAGTACGGGCGGGAGGTCCTACGAGCAGTACTTC.

This clonotype was counted between two and nine times. The chain links TRBV29-1 to TRBJ2-1; 8 nucleotides match TRBD1. The CDR3 length is 16 residues. CDR1 is SQVTM, CDR2 ANQGSEA, per germline. Trimming removed 1 base from V and 3 bases from J; junction bases left unmatched: 8. In nucleotides, the CDR3 is TGCAGCGTTGAAGGGACTGTGACAGGGGACTACAATGAGCAGTTCTTC. Translating gives CSVEGTVTGDYNEQFF.

The rearrangement joins TRBV5-4 to TRBJ2-1; a possible D gene is TRBD2 (6 bases). Per the germline V gene, CDR1 is SGHNT and CDR2 is YYREEE (reference sequence). The V end was cut by 3 bases, the J end by 5 bases, with 15 bases between. The CDR3 has 15 amino acids. The CDR3: CASSSPTASDNEQFF. The CDR3 DNA reads as TGTGCCAGCAGCTCGCCAACCGCTAGCGACAATGAGCAGTTCTTC.

This clonotype was counted a few times. The CDR3 sequence: CASSPGLGSIDTQYF. The CDR3 DNA sequence: TGTGCCAGCAGCCCCGGGCTTGGTAGTATTGATACGCAGTATTTT. The chain is built from TRBV5-6 and TRBJ2-3; no clear D. Trimming took 4 bases from V and 6 from J, leaving 18 bases between them. Germline V gene lookup returns CDR1 SGHDT and CDR2 YYEEEE. The CDR3 is 15 residues long.

This clonotype was detected many times. The V gene is TRBV12-3 or TRBV12-4, the J gene TRBJ2-7, with TRBD2 matching over 10 bases. The CDR3 length is 15 residues. J gave up 2 bases and V 6 bases, and 7 bases lay outside the gene matches. This CDR3 reads CASRPGTSVAYEQYF. The DNA for the CDR3 is TGTGCCAGCAGACCCGGGACTAGCGTGGCCTACGAGCAGTACTTC.

A word on this clonotype: It may be a read error: a sequence one base away is much more abundant. Since no conserved phenylalanine or tryptophan closes the CDR3, a read error is the likely cause. The genes are TRBV12-3 or TRBV12-4 and TRBJ1-2, with D tentatively TRBD1 (5 bases). The CDR3 is made up of 15 amino acids. With 4 bases removed from V and 4 bases from J, the gap between germline ends came to 16 bases. CDR3 sequence (DNA): TGTGCCAGCAGTTCTGACAGCGCTTATGTCTATGGCTACACCATC. Translation gives CASSSDSAYVYGYTI.

This clonotype was recorded many times. This CDR3 is CASSQESGRSYEQYF. The CDR3, as DNA: TGCGCCAGCAGCCAAGAGTCAGGTCGCTCCTACGAGCAGTACTTC. The V and J genes are TRBV4-3 and TRBJ2-7; no firm D call. Germline-derived CDR1 and CDR2 are LGHNA and YSLEER. CDR3 length: 15 amino acids. Trimming left V 0 bases short and J 0 bases short, with 9 bases between.

This clonotype was detected a few times. Just one base apart from a much larger clone, this may be a read error. The chain uses TRBV7-3 and TRBJ2-3; 12 nucleotides line up with TRBD2. CDR1 is SGHTA and CDR2 is FQGTGA in the germline V gene. This CDR3 comprises 18 residues. V trimming: 4 bases; J trimming: 4 bases; junction bases outside the gene matches: 12. The CDR3 sequence is CASSSGLAGNQIADTQYF. The CDR3 coding sequence is TGTGCCAGCAGCTCCGGACTAGCGGGGAACCAAATAGCAGATACGCAGTATTTT.

The sample holds many counts of this clonotype. V gene TRBV24-1 combines with J gene TRBJ2-7; unclear D gene. CDR3 length equals 11 residues. Germline V gives CDR1 KGHDR, CDR2 SFDVKD. Trimming removed 0 bases at V and 9 bases at J, with 5 bases between. CDR3 protein: CATSDLRRQYF. In nucleotides, the CDR3 is TGTGCCACCAGTGATTTGCGGCGGCAGTACTTC.

This clonotype was observed a handful of times. The chain has TRBV27 and TRBJ1-1; D might be TRBD1 (6 bases). V lost 3 bases and J lost 6, with 11 bases in between. The CDR3 totals 13 residues. Germline CDR1 reads MNHEY; CDR2 reads SMNVEV (reference sequence). The CDR3 sequence is CASSFGGAAEAFF. CDR3 DNA sequence: TGTGCCAGCAGTTTCGGGGGCGCAGCTGAAGCTTTCTTT.

The sample holds many counts of this clonotype. V is TRBV6-5 and J is TRBJ2-7; D not certain. Germline V gene data show CDR1 as MNHEY and CDR2 as SVGAGI. CDR3 size: 13 residues. Trimming removed 2 bases from V and 3 bases from J, with 8 bases in between. The CDR3 is CASSYAKYYEQYF. CDR3 bases: TGTGCCAGCAGTTACGCGAAGTACTACGAGCAGTACTTC.

This chain uses TRBV4-3 with TRBJ2-1, with D perhaps TRBD2 (7 bases). V lost 1 base and J lost 2, with 15 bases in between. The CDR3 consists of 17 residues. Germline-derived CDR1 and CDR2 are LGHNA and YSLEER. CDR3 amino acids: CASSQVIGGGAYNEQFF. CDR3 DNA: TGCGCCAGCAGCCAAGTCATAGGGGGGGGGGCCTACAATGAGCAGTTCTTC.